This T cell receptor beta chain is drawn from a study of prognosis after radiotherapy for stage I lung cancer. This clonotype was counted ten times or more. What it binds is unknown. Study-level results: There were reportedly differences in TRBV and TRBJ gene usage between patients with and without metastases.

TCR beta CDR3 was amplified from genomic DNA by two-round multiplex PCR. First-round PCR used primers specific to each TRBV and TRBJ gene. Universal primers featured in the second PCR round. From the multiplex PCR reads, TCRdb called clonotypes with MiXCR, one entry per CDR3 protein. This sample has tens of thousands of distinct CDR3 sequences, with around a third found just once. The receptor was isolated from a donor over 45 with non-small cell lung cancer. Sequences were derived from PBMCs, sampled before or after stereotactic body radiation therapy (not recorded which).

The CDR3 DNA is TGTGCCAGCAGCGTTGCAGAAATCACTGAAGCTTTCTTT. Amino acids: CASSVAEITEAFF. The J gene is TRBJ1-1, the V gene TRBV2; D gene uncertain. This CDR3 comprises 13 residues. Trimming took 6 bases from V and 4 from J, leaving 12 bases between them. CDR1 and CDR2 from the germline V gene are SNHLY and FYNNEI.